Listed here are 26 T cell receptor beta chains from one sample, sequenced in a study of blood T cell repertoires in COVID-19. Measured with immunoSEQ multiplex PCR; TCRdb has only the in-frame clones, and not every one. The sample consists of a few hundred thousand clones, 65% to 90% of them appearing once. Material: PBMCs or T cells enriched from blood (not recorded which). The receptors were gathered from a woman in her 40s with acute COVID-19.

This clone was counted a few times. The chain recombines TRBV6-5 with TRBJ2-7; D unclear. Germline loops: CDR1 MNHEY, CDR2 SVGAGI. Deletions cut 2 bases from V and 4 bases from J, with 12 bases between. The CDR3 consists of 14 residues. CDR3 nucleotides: TGTGCCAGCAGTTACGTAATTGGCTCTTACGAGCAGTACTTC. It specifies CASSYVIGSYEQYF.

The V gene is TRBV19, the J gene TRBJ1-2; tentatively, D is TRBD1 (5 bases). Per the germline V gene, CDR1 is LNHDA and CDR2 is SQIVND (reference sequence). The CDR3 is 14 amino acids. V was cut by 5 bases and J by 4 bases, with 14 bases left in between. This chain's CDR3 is CASSSSGTVYGYTF. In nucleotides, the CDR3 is TGTGCCAGTAGTTCAAGCGGGACGGTCTATGGCTACACCTTC.

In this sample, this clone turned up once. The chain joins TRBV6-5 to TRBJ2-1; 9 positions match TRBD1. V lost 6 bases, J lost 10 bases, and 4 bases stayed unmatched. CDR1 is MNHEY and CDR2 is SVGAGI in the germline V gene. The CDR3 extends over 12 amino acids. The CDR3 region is CASSRDRVEQFF. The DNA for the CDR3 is TGTGCCAGCAGCAGGGACAGGGTAGAGCAGTTCTTC.

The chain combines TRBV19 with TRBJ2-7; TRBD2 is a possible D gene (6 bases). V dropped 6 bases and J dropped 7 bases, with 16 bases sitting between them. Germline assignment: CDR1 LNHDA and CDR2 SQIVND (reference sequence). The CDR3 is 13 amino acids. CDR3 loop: CASSGGTLEEQYF. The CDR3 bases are TGTGCCAGTAGCGGAGGGACCCTCGAGGAGCAGTACTTC.

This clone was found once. CDR3 loop: CASSQGSQMNTEAFF. For the CDR3, the DNA is TGTGCCAGCAGCCAAGGGTCCCAGATGAACACTGAAGCTTTCTTT. The chain uses TRBV3-1 (or the pseudogene TRBV3-2) and TRBJ1-1; D unclear. CDR3 length equals 15 residues. Germline V gene data show CDR1 as LGHDT and CDR2 as YNNKEL (reference sequence). V dropped 1 base and J dropped 0 bases, with 9 bases sitting between them.

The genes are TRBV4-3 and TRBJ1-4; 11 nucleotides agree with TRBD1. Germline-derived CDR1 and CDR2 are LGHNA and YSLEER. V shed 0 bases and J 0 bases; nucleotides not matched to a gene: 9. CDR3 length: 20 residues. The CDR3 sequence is CASSQDLRTGGFATNEKLFF. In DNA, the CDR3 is TGCGCCAGCAGCCAAGACCTTCGGACAGGGGGCTTTGCAACTAATGAAAAACTGTTTTTT.

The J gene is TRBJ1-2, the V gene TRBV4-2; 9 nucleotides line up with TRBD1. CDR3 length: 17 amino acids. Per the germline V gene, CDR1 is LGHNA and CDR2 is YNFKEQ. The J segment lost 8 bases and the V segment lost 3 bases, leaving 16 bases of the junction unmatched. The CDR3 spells CASSQGRDRVFWRGYTF. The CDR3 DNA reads TGTGCCAGCAGCCAGGGCCGGGACAGGGTCTTTTGGCGGGGCTACACCTTC.

The CDR3 protein is CASSPKGTRSITQYF. The CDR3 DNA is TGTGCCAGCAGCCCCAAGGGGACTAGGTCCATCACGCAGTATTTT. The chain uses TRBV2 and TRBJ2-3; the match to TRBD2 covers 8 bases. The germline V gene encodes CDR1 SNHLY and CDR2 FYNNEI. The CDR3 spans 15 residues. V lost 6 bases and J lost 9; bases outside the gene matches: 14.

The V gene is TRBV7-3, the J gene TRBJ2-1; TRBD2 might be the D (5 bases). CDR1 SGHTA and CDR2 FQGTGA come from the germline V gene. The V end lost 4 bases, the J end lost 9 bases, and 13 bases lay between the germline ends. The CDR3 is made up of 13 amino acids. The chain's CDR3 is CASSSRDSGEQFF. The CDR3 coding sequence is TGTGCCAGCAGCTCCCGGGATTCGGGTGAGCAGTTCTTC. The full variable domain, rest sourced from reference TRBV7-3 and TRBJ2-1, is GAGVSQTPSNKVTEKGKYVELRCDPISGHTALYWYRQSLGQGPEFLIYFQGTGAADDSGLPNDRFFAVRPEGSVSTLKIQRTERGDSAVYLCASSSRDSGEQFFGPGTRLTVL.

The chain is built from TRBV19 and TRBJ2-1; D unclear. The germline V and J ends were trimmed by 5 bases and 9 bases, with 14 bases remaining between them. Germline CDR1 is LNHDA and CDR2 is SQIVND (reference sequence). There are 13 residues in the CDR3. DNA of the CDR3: TGTGCCAGTAGTGTCAGAGGTGCGAGTGAGCAGTTCTTC. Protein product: CASSVRGASEQFF.

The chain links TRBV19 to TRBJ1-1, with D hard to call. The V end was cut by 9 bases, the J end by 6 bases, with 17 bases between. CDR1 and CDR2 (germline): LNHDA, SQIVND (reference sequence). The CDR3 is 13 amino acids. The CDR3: CASSALVMAEAFF. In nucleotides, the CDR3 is TGTGCCAGCTCTGCGCTGGTCATGGCTGAAGCTTTCTTT. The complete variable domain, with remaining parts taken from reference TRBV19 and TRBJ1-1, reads DGGITQSPKYLFRKEGQNVTLSCEQNLNHDAMYWYRQDPGQGLRLIYYSQIVNDFQKGDIAEGYSVSREKKESFPLTVTSAQKNPTAFYLCASSALVMAEAFFGQGTRLTVV.

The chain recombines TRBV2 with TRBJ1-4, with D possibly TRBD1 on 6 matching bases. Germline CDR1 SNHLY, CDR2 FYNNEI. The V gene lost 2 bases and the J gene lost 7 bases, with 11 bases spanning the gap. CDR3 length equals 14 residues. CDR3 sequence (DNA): TGTGCCAGCAGTGAAACGAGGGGGGGTGAAAAACTGTTTTTT. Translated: CASSETRGGEKLFF.

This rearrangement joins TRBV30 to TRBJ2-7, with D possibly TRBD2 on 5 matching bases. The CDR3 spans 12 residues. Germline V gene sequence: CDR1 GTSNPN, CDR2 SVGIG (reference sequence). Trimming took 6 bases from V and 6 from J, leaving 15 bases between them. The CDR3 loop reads CACAGLASEQYF. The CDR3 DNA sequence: TGTGCCTGTGCCGGTCTAGCTAGCGAGCAGTACTTC. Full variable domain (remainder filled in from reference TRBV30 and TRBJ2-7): SQTIHQWPATLVQPVGSPLSLECTVEGTSNPNLYWYRQAAGRGLQLLFYSVGIGQISSEVPQNLSASRPQDRQFILSSKKLLLSDSGFYLCACAGLASEQYFGPGTRLTVT.

CDR3 in DNA: TGTGCCATCAGTGAGTCGAATCCGAGTACGGAAAAACTGTTTTTT. Its protein product is CAISESNPSTEKLFF. V and J are TRBV10-3 and TRBJ1-4, with D uncertain. V lost 0 bases to trimming and J lost 8 bases, with 13 bases between them. The CDR3 contains 15 residues. Germline loops: CDR1 ENHRY, CDR2 SYGVKD.

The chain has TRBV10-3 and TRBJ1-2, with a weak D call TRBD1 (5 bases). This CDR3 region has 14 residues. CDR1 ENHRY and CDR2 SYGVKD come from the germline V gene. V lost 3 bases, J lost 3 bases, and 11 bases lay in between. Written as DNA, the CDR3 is TGTGCCATCAGTGAAGGAACAGGAGACTATGGCTACACCTTC. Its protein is CAISEGTGDYGYTF.

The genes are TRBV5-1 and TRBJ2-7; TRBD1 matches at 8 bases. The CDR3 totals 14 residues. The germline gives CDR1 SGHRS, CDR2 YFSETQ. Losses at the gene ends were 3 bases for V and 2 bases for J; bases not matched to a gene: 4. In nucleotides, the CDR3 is TGCGCCAGCAGCTCGTTGACAGGGGCCTACGAGCAGTACTTC. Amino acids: CASSSLTGAYEQYF.

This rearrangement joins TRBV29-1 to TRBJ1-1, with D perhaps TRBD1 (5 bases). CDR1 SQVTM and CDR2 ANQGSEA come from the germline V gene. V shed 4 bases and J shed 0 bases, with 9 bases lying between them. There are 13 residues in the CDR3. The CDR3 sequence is CSVVHRMNTEAFF. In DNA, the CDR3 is TGCAGCGTTGTGCACAGGATGAACACTGAAGCTTTCTTT.

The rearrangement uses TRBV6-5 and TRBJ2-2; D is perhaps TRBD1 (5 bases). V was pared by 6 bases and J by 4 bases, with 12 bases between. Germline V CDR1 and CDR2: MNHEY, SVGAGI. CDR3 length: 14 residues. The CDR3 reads CASRPQDTTGELFF. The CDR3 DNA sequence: TGTGCCAGCAGGCCCCAGGACACCACCGGGGAGCTGTTTTTT.

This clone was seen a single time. In nucleotides, the CDR3 is TGTGCCAGCTCACCACAACAAGACAGGGGGCGCTTTTCGGACTATGGCTACACCTTC. This encodes CASSPQQDRGRFSDYGYTF. The chain employs TRBV18 and TRBJ1-2; 10 bases match TRBD1. Looked up from germline, CDR1 is KGHSH and CDR2 is LQKENI. V was pared by 1 base and J by 3 bases, with 14 bases of the junction left unmatched. The CDR3 has 19 amino acids.

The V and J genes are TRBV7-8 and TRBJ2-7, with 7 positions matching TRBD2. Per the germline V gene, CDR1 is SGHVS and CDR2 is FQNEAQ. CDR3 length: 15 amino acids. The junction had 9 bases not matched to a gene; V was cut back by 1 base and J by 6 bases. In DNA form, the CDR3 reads TGTGCCAGCAGCTTAGGAGAAGGGAGGGTCGGCGAGCAGTACTTC. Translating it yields CASSLGEGRVGEQYF.

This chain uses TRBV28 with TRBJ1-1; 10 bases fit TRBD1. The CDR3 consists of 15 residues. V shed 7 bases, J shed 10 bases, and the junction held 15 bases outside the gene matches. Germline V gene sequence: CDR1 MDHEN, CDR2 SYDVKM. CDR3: CASTRTGGTLRGAFF. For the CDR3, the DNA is TGTGCCAGCACTAGGACAGGGGGGACCCTCAGAGGAGCTTTCTTT.

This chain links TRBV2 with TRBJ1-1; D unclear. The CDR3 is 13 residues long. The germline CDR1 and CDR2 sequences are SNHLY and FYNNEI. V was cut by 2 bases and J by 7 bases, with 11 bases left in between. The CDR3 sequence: CASSEWRQREAFF. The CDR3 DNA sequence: TGTGCCAGCAGTGAATGGCGCCAGCGTGAAGCTTTCTTT.

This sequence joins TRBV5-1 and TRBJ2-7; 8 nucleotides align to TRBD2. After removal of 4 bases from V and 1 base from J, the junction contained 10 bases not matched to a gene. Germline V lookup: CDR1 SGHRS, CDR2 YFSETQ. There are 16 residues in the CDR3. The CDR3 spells CASSTGGGRRSYEQYF. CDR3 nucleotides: TGCGCCAGCAGCACGGGCGGCGGGAGGAGGTCCTACGAGCAGTACTTC. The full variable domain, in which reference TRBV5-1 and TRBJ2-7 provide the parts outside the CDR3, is KAGVTQTPRYLIKTRGQQVTLSCSPISGHRSVSWYQQTPGQGLQFLFEYFSETQRNKGNFPGRFSGRQFSNSRSEMNVSTLELGDSALYLCASSTGGGRRSYEQYFGPGTRLTVT.

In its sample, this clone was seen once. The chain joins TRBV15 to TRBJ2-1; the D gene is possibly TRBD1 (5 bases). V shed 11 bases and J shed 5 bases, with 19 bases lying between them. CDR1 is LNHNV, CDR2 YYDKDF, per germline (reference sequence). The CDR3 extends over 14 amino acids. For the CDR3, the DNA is TGTGCCTCCAAGCGTGGACAAGGGGACAATGAGCAGTTCTTC. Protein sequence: CASKRGQGDNEQFF.

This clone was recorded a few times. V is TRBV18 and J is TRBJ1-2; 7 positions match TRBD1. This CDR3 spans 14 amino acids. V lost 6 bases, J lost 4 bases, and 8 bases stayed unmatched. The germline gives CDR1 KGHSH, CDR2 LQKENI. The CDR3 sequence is CASSSGQATYGYTF. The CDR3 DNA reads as TGTGCCAGCTCTTCCGGACAGGCCACCTATGGCTACACCTTC.

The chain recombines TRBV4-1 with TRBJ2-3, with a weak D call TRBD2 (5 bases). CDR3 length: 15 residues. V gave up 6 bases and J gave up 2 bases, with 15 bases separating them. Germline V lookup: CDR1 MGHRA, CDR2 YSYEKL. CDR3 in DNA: TGCGCCAGCAGTCTAGGCCGGGGTAACACAGATACGCAGTATTTT. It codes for CASSLGRGNTDTQYF.